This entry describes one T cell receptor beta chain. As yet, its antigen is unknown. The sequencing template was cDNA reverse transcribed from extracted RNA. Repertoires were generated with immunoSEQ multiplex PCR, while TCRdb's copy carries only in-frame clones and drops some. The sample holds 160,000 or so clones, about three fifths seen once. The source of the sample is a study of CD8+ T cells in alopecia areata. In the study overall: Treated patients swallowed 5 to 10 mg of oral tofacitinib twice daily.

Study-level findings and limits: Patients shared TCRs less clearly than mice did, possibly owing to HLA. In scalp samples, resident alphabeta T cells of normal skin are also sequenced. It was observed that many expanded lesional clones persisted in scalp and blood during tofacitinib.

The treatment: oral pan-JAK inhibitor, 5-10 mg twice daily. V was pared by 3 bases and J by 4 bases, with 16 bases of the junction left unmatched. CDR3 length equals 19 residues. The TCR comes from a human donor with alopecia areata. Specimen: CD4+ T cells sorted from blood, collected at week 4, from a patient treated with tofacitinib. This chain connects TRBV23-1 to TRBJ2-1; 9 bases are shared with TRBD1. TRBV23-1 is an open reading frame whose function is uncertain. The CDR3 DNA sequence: TGCGCCAGCAGTCAGACAAACCCCCGGGACAGGGTTTCGTACAATGAGCAGTTCTTC. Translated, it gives CASSQTNPRDRVSYNEQFF.